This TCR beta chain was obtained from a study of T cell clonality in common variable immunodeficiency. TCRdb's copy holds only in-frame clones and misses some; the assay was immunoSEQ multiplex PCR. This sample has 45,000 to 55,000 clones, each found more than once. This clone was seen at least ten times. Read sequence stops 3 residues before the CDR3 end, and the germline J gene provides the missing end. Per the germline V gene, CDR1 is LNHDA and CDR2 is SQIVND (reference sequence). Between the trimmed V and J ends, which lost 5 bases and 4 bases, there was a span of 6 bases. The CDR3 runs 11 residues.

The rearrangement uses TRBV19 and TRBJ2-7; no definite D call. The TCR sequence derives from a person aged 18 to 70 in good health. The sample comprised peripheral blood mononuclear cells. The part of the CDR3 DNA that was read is TGTGCCAGTAGTTACGGGTACGAG. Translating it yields CASSYGYE. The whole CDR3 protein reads CASSYGYEQYF.